Described below is a single TCR beta chain sequence and its context. The sample originates from a study of blood T cell repertoires in COVID-19. Study-level information: PBMCs, B-cell-depleted T cells, or T cells were the source of the cDNA or gDNA that made up the material.

The CDR3 has 16 amino acids. Trimming pared 0 bases from V and 0 bases from J, leaving 9 bases between. Per the germline V gene, CDR1 is MGHRA and CDR2 is YSYEKL. Authors' methods: Amplification with reference gene primers provided the estimates of nucleated cell counts. Clones were sequenced by immunoSEQ multiplex PCR, and TCRdb holds only the in-frame ones, with some missing. V and J calls and clone size come straight from that table; D and trimming were deduced from the DNA. The table lists more than 25,000 clones, 70% to 90% of them singletons. The rearrangement joins TRBV4-1 to TRBJ2-4; D gene ambiguous. The sample comprised peripheral blood. The receptor was derived from a woman of 80 years or more with COVID-19, enrolled during active disease. This CDR3 is CASSQDPGPAKNIQYF. The CDR3 DNA reads TGCGCCAGCAGCCAAGACCCAGGTCCAGCCAAAAACATTCAGTACTTC.